This T cell receptor (beta chain) was obtained from a study of T cells in localized non-small cell lung cancer. Sequencing used immunoSEQ multiplex PCR; TCRdb keeps in-frame clones, though not all of them. Counted here are around 64,000 clones, approximately 90% occurring once; the ten biggest clones make up 22%. Germline loops: CDR1 SGHTA, CDR2 FQGTGA. The CDR3 runs to 14 residues. Trimming took off 0 bases at V and 5 bases at J, with 8 bases between the two ends. The J gene is TRBJ2-1, the V gene TRBV7-3; D gene ambiguous. The receptor was derived from a man between 40 and 75 years old with stage I squamous cell lung carcinoma. The specimen was peripheral blood, collected before any cancer treatment. CDR3 region: CASSLTAADNEQFF. CDR3 coding DNA: TGTGCCAGCAGCTTAACGGCGGCCGACAATGAGCAGTTCTTC.